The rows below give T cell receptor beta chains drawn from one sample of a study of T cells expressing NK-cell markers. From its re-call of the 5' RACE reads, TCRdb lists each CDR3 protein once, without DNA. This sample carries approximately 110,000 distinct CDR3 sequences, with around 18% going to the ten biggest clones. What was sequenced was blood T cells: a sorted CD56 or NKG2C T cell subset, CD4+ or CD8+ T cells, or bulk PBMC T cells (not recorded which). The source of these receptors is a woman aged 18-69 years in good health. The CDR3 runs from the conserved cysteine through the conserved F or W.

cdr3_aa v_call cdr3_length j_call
CASSVKASSDTQYF TRBV9 14 TRBJ2-3
CASSLGDGTYEQYF TRBV7-8 14 TRBJ2-7
CASRRAVALYNEQFF TRBV27 15 TRBJ2-1
CASSKGPQEYSYEQYF TRBV5-6 16 TRBJ2-7
CAWSVGPTGELFF TRBV30 13 TRBJ2-2
CASRPDRANQPQHF TRBV5-5 14 TRBJ1-5
CSARDPGQGALNEQFF TRBV20-1 16 TRBJ2-1
CSVEIEQGGTGELFF TRBV29-1 15 TRBJ2-2
CASTPGGVNTGELFF TRBV9 15 TRBJ2-2
CSVGIGGGELFF TRBV29-1 12 TRBJ2-2
CTSSSPRPSYNEQFF TRBV27 15 TRBJ2-1
CASSIQRNEQFF TRBV19 12 TRBJ2-1
CSARDGNRAAKNIQYF TRBV20-1 16 TRBJ2-4
CASGNSGGSLNTEAFF TRBV7-9 16 TRBJ1-1
CASSLGEAQETQYF TRBV5-1 14 TRBJ2-5
CASSLGTTGHNEQFF TRBV11-2 15 TRBJ2-1
CASSLDGFSYNEQFF TRBV5-5 15 TRBJ2-1
CASSPGLLNEKLFF TRBV9 14 TRBJ1-4
CASREDPGGETQYF TRBV12-3/TRBV12-4 14 TRBJ2-5
CASSLGGDYTF TRBV7-2 11 TRBJ1-2
CASSSAGASGNTIYF TRBV7-9 15 TRBJ1-3
CASSPPGLHEQFF TRBV6-2/TRBV6-3 13 TRBJ2-1
CASSSGTGNTEAFF TRBV6-5 14 TRBJ1-1
CASSVGEGAQHF TRBV9 12 TRBJ1-5
CASSLEGSHYNEQFF TRBV7-9 15 TRBJ2-1
CSAGNRDREAFF TRBV20-1 12 TRBJ1-1
CAISANSRNQPQHF TRBV10-3 14 TRBJ1-5
CATSRDQGHRNQPQHF TRBV15 16 TRBJ1-5
CSARDMKGYTF TRBV20-1 11 TRBJ1-2
CASSEYRAPEAFF TRBV25-1 13 TRBJ1-1
CASSSLSSYNEQFF TRBV7-9 14 TRBJ2-1
CASSLSPGLAAQGAQYF TRBV27 17 TRBJ2-3
CASSTGGAGTEAFF TRBV7-8 14 TRBJ1-1
CSAPGHNEQFF TRBV29-1 11 TRBJ2-1
CASSQEGGSASYNEQFF TRBV4-2 17 TRBJ2-1